These 15 T cell receptor beta chains share one sample of origin, sequenced in a study of cytomegalovirus exposure and HLA in healthy donors. Use of 60 Vbeta and 13 Jbeta primers characterized the PCR. Here immunoSEQ multiplex PCR was the method, and the copy in TCRdb shows in-frame clones only, minus some. Of approximately 160,000 clones in the sample, approximately 84% were seen once. Sequencing input: PBMCs. The receptors originated from a woman aged 45-65 years in good health and CMV-seropositive.

In this sample, this clone turned up once. This chain joins TRBV14 and TRBJ1-6; D ambiguous. This CDR3 has 13 residues. Trimming pared 1 base from V and 8 bases from J, leaving 6 bases between. The germline V gene has CDR1 SGHDN and CDR2 FVKESK. The CDR3 here is CASSQVRDSPLHF. DNA of the CDR3: TGTGCCAGCAGCCAAGTTCGAGATTCACCCCTCCACTTT.

On this clone: At one end, the junction sequence differs from germline, possibly due to a read error. Written as DNA, the CDR3 is TGTTCCAGCAGGCCCGGGACAGTTCTAAATGAGCAGTTCTTC. Protein sequence: CSSRPGTVLNEQFF. This chain connects TRBV7-9 to TRBJ2-1; 7 nucleotides line up with TRBD1. This CDR3 is built from 14 residues. Germline assignment: CDR1 SEHNR and CDR2 FQNEAQ (reference sequence).

This chain links TRBV7-2 with TRBJ2-3; D is undetermined. The germline CDR1 and CDR2 sequences are SGHTA and FQGNSA. The CDR3 has 12 residues. The V and J ends lost 3 bases and 8 bases respectively, with 9 bases between them. The DNA for the CDR3 is TGTGCCAGCAGCTTCTCGCAAGCTACGCAGTATTTT. It translates to CASSFSQATQYF. The variable domain in full, completed from reference TRBV7-2 and TRBJ2-3, reads GAGVSQSPSNKVTEKGKDVELRCDPISGHTALYWYRQSLGQGLEFLIYFQGNSAPDKSGLPSDRFSAERTGGSVSTLTIQRTQQEDSAVYLCASSFSQATQYFGPGTRLTVL.

V usage is TRBV5-1 and J usage is TRBJ2-2; 7 bases map to TRBD1. The CDR3 has 14 residues. In germline, CDR1 is SGHRS, CDR2 YFSETQ. V dropped 3 bases and J dropped 5; count of bases not matched to a gene: 4. The CDR3 sequence is CASSSTGTTGELFF. Written as DNA, the CDR3 is TGCGCCAGCAGCTCGACAGGGACAACCGGGGAGCTGTTTTTT.

The chain employs TRBV6-5 and TRBJ2-7, with a possible D match to TRBD2 (5 bases). This CDR3 has 15 amino acids. Trimming removed 0 bases from V and 6 bases from J, with 15 bases in between. Looked up from germline, CDR1 is MNHEY and CDR2 is SVGAGI. CDR3 residues: CASSYSWELAGEQYF. The CDR3 nucleotides read TGTGCCAGCAGTTACTCCTGGGAATTGGCGGGCGAGCAGTACTTC.

The chain couples TRBV9 to TRBJ2-5, with 12 bases identical to TRBD2. The CDR3 covers 18 residues. Trimming removed 0 bases from V and 5 bases from J; junction bases left unmatched: 11. CDR1 is SGDLS and CDR2 is YYNGEE in the germline V gene. CDR3 sequence: CASSVGASGGASGETQYF. DNA for the CDR3: TGTGCCAGCAGCGTAGGGGCTAGCGGGGGGGCTTCCGGTGAGACCCAGTACTTC.

A note on this clone: At one of its ends the junction is not consistent with the germline gene, which may arise from a read error. The gene calls are TRBV7-9 and TRBJ2-5; TRBD2 aligns across 7 bases. The CDR3 extends over 19 amino acids. CDR1 and CDR2 from the germline V gene are SEHNR and FQNEAQ (reference sequence). The CDR3 here is CSSSRWGGFTGRYQETQYF. CDR3 bases: TGTTCCAGCAGCCGGTGGGGGGGATTCACCGGACGGTACCAAGAGACCCAGTACTTC. Full variable domain (missing parts from reference TRBV7-9 and TRBJ2-5): DTGVSQNPRHKITKRGQNVTFRCDPISEHNRLYWYRQTLGQGPEFLTYFQNEAQLEKSRLLSDRFSAERPKGSFSTLEIQRTEQGDSAMYLCSSSRWGGFTGRYQETQYFGPGTRLLVL.

DNA of the CDR3: TGTGCCAGCAGCTATTTTGGACCTGGGGCCGGCGGGGAGCTGTTTTTT. This sequence encodes CASSYFGPGAGGELFF. The chain combines TRBV7-9 with TRBJ2-2, with D perhaps TRBD1 (5 bases). Germline V CDR1 and CDR2: SEHNR, FQNEAQ (reference sequence). Trimming left V 4 bases short and J 7 bases short, with 19 bases between. This CDR3 spans 16 amino acids.

The chain employs TRBV11-2 and TRBJ2-2; 8 nucleotides agree with TRBD2. CDR3 size: 18 residues. Germline assignment: CDR1 SGHAT and CDR2 FQNNGV. Unmatched junction bases numbered 14, after V lost 5 bases and J lost 3 bases. CDR3 region: CASSRTRGTRTDTGELFF. The CDR3 nucleotides read TGTGCCAGCAGCCGAACTAGGGGGACTAGGACGGACACCGGGGAGCTGTTTTTT.

The chain is built from TRBV20-1 and TRBJ1-5; D perhaps matches TRBD1 (5 bases). The CDR3 runs to 11 residues. Germline V gives CDR1 DFQATT, CDR2 SNEGSKA (reference sequence). Trimming took off 6 bases at V and 11 bases at J, with 14 bases between the two ends. The CDR3 DNA reads as TGCAGTGCCGCCCGACAGCCATCCCAGCATTTT. It encodes CSAARQPSQHF.

As for this clone: One junction end disagrees with the germline gene, perhaps due to a read error. The V gene is TRBV7-9, the J gene TRBJ2-7; 8 nucleotides match TRBD1. The CDR3 sequence is 15 residues long. The germline V gene has CDR1 SEHNR and CDR2 FQNEAQ (reference sequence). The CDR3 here is CASSLAWTGYHEQYF. DNA of the CDR3: TGTGCCAGCAGCCTAGCGTGGACAGGGTACCACGAGCAGTACTTC.

The V call is TRBV5-1, the J call TRBJ1-2, with 7 nucleotides matching TRBD1. The CDR3 is 13 residues long. Germline V gene data show CDR1 as SGHRS and CDR2 as YFSETQ. With V trimmed by 4 bases and J by 3 bases, 3 bases remained unmatched. Here the CDR3 reads CASSPDRDYGYTF. The DNA for the CDR3 is TGCGCCAGCAGCCCAGACAGGGACTATGGCTACACCTTC.

This clone was seen once. The chain carries TRBV7-8 and TRBJ2-5, with 9 nucleotides matching TRBD2. CDR3 length equals 18 residues. Losses at the gene ends were 0 bases for V and 2 bases for J; bases not matched to a gene: 10. In germline, CDR1 is SGHVS, CDR2 FQNEAQ. The CDR3 reads CASSLAASGAYKQETQYF. CDR3 bases: TGTGCCAGCAGCTTAGCCGCTAGCGGGGCCTATAAACAAGAGACCCAGTACTTC. Using reference TRBV7-8 and TRBJ2-5 for the parts outside the CDR3, the full variable domain is GAGVSQSPRYKVAKRGQDVALRCDPISGHVSLFWYQQALGQGPEFLTYFQNEAQLDKSGLPSDRFFAERPEGSVSTLKIQRTQQEDSAVYLCASSLAASGAYKQETQYFGPGTRLLVL.

V usage is TRBV25-1 and J usage is TRBJ1-2; D is uncertain. The CDR3 covers 16 residues. The germline CDR1 and CDR2 sequences are MGHDK and SYGVNS. Trimming stripped 8 bases from V and 8 bases from J, with 27 bases between. The CDR3: CASLPRERRGSGGYTF. The CDR3 DNA reads as TGTGCCAGCCTCCCCAGAGAACGCAGAGGGAGTGGGGGCTACACCTTC.

J is TRBJ2-7 and V is TRBV7-6; 11 nucleotides align to TRBD2. V dropped 1 base and J dropped 4; count of bases not matched to a gene: 9. Germline CDR1 reads SGHVS; CDR2 reads FNYEAQ. The CDR3 sequence is 17 residues long. CDR3 sequence: CASSLVSGRAIGYEQYF. In DNA, the CDR3 is TGTGCCAGCAGCTTAGTTAGCGGGAGGGCCATAGGTTACGAGCAGTACTTC. Full variable domain (outside the CDR3, taken from reference TRBV7-6 and TRBJ2-7): GAGVSQSPRYKVTKRGQDVALRCDPISGHVSLYWYRQALGQGPEFLTYFNYEAQQDKSGLPNDRFSAERPEGSISTLTIQRTEQRDSAMYRCASSLVSGRAIGYEQYFGPGTRLTVT.